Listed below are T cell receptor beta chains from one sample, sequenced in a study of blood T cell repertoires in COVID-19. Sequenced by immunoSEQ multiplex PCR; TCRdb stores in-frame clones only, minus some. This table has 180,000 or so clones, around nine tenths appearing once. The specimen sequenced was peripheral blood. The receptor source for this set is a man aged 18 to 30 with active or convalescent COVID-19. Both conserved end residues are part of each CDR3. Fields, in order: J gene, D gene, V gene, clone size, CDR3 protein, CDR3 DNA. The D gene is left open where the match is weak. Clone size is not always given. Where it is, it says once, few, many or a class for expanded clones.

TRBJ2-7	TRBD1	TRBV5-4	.	CASSPRTGPYEQYF	TGTGCCAGCAGCCCAAGGACAGGCCCCTACGAGCAGTACTTC
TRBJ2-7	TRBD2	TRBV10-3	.	CATEKAGGTYEQYF	TGTGCCACCGAAAAAGCGGGGGGGACCTACGAGCAGTACTTC
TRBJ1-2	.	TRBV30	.	CAWNIFRQGGGYTF	TGTGCCTGGAACATATTTCGCCAGGGTGGTGGCTACACCTTC
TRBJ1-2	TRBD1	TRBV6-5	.	CASSKGQANYGYTF	TGTGCCAGCAGTAAGGGACAGGCAAACTATGGCTACACCTTC
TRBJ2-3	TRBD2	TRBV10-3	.	CAISEDSGAADTQYF	TGTGCCATCAGTGAGGATAGCGGGGCCGCAGATACGCAGTATTTT
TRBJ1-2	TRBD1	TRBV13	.	CASSLPGQGANGYTF	TGTGCCAGCAGCTTACCGGGACAGGGGGCGAATGGCTACACCTTC
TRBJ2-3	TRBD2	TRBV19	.	CASTSGSRGDTQYF	TGTGCCAGTACCAGCGGGAGTAGAGGGGATACGCAGTATTTT
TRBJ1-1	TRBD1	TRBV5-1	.	CASSLKTGGNTEAFF	TGCGCCAGCAGCTTAAAGACAGGGGGGAACACTGAAGCTTTCTTT
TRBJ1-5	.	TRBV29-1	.	CSVGRENQPQHF	TGCAGCGTTGGACGGGAGAATCAGCCCCAGCATTTT
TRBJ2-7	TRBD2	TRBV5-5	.	CASSPQGTSGSYEQYF	TGTGCCAGCAGCCCACAGGGGACTAGCGGTTCCTACGAGCAGTACTTC
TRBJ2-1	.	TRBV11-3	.	CASSSRSGSYNEQFF	TGTGCCAGCAGCTCGCGAAGCGGCTCCTACAATGAGCAGTTCTTC
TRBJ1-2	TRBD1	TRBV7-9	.	CASSRGQGASTF	TGTGCCAGCAGCCGTGGACAGGGGGCCAGCACCTTC
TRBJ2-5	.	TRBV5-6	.	CASSFSPSANAETQYF	TGTGCCAGCAGCTTTAGTCCCAGCGCTAACGCAGAGACCCAGTACTTC
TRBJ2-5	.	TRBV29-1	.	CSVKMGPGFQETQYF	TGCAGCGTAAAAATGGGTCCAGGGTTCCAAGAGACCCAGTACTTC
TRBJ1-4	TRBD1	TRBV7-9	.	CASSDGQKGQGVEKLFF	TGTGCCAGCAGCGATGGGCAAAAGGGACAGGGAGTTGAAAAACTGTTTTTT
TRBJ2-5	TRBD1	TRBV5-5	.	CASSLGGLDRATQYF	TGTGCCAGCAGCTTGGGAGGGTTGGACAGGGCAACCCAGTACTTC
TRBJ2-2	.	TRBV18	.	CASSPTQPTNTGELFF	TGTGCCAGCTCACCAACACAGCCTACGAACACCGGGGAGCTGTTTTTT
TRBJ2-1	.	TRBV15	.	CATSRDRGRNNEQFF	TGTGCCACCAGCAGAGATCGAGGTAGGAACAATGAGCAGTTCTTC
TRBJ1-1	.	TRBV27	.	CASSRYMNTEAFF	TGTGCCAGCAGTCGTTATATGAACACTGAAGCTTTCTTT
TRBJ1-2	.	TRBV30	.	CAFPGGGYGYTF	TGTGCCTTCCCTGGGGGGGGGTATGGCTACACCTTC
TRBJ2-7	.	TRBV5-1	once	CASSLDSGARGEQYF	TGCGCCAGCAGCTTGGATAGCGGGGCCAGGGGGGAGCAGTACTTC
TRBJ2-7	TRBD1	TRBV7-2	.	CASSLQGADGEQYF	TGTGCCAGCAGCCTACAGGGGGCGGATGGCGAGCAGTACTTC
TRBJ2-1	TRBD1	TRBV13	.	CASSLGFGTGSDEQFF	TGTGCCAGCAGCTTAGGTTTTGGGACAGGGAGTGATGAGCAGTTCTTC
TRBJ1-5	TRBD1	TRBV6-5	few	CASSSDRGDQPQHF	TGTGCCAGCAGTTCAGACAGGGGCGATCAGCCCCAGCATTTT
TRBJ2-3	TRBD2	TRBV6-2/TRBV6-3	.	CASSSGREIDTQYF	TGTGCCAGCAGTTCGGGGCGGGAGATAGATACGCAGTATTTT